This TCR beta chain was recovered during a study of T cell repertoires in cytomegalovirus infection. In its sample, this clonotype was seen a few times. Its antigen is undetermined. A single record per CDR3 protein comes from TCRdb applying MiXCR to the reads. The table has approximately 1,000,000 distinct CDR3 sequences, 25% to 40% seen once. Overall study results and limits: People with CMV and the relevant HLA were identified by cumulative public TCR beta family frequency. HLA-C-restricted, CMV-specific TCR beta clonotypes were dominant ex vivo.

Germline CDR1 KGHSH, CDR2 LQKENI. This CDR3 has 16 amino acids. Trimming cost V 5 bases and J 4 bases; bases outside gene matches: 12. The sample consisted of cultured CD8+ T cells from PBMCs, taken from culture after CMV antigen stimulation. The J gene is TRBJ1-1, the V gene TRBV18, with TRBD1 identical over 8 bases. The TCR comes from a human donor in good health (CMV status not recorded). Some clones in this sample may be carry-over from other donors' samples. DNA of the CDR3: TGTGCCAGCTCAAACCCAGGGGGCGTACAGGGCACTGAAGCTTTCTTT. Translated: CASSNPGGVQGTEAFF.